A single sample is the source of the 7 T cell receptor beta chains below, sequenced in a study of control samples from healthy donors and cancer patients. Sequenced by immunoSEQ multiplex PCR; TCRdb stores in-frame clones only, minus some. This table holds around 140,000 clones, around 90% found once. Specimen: blood. Receptors were obtained from a man between 18 and 35 years old in good health.

The rearrangement links TRBV4-1 to TRBJ2-7; no firm D call. The CDR3 is 13 residues long. Trimming took off 8 bases at V and 3 bases at J, with 14 bases between the two ends. The V gene's germline CDR1 is MGHRA and CDR2 YSYEKL. CDR3 protein: CASALTWRYEQYF. In DNA, the CDR3 is TGCGCCAGCGCCTTAACCTGGCGCTACGAGCAGTACTTC.

This chain connects TRBV25-1 to TRBJ2-2; the D gene is possibly TRBD2 (6 bases). Germline V gene lookup returns CDR1 MGHDK and CDR2 SYGVNS. CDR3 length: 16 residues. V was pared by 1 base and J by 3 bases, with 12 bases between. DNA for the CDR3: TGTGCCAGCAGTGAATCCGGGGGACGGTACACCGGGGAGCTGTTTTTT. Residues: CASSESGGRYTGELFF.

The chain uses TRBV27 and TRBJ1-1; no clear D gene. The CDR3 spans 10 residues. The V gene's germline CDR1 is MNHEY and CDR2 SMNVEV (reference sequence). V shed 8 bases and J shed 11 bases, with 12 bases lying between them. The DNA for the CDR3 is TGTGCCAGCCCGAGTCTTTCCGCTTTCTTT. This gives the protein CASPSLSAFF.

This sequence joins TRBV5-4 and TRBJ2-7, with D unclear. CDR1 SGHNT and CDR2 YYREEE come from the germline V gene (reference sequence). This CDR3 has 14 residues. V was cut by 5 bases and J by 3 bases, with 15 bases left in between. CDR3 in DNA: TGTGCCAGCAGACTCGACTTAGGTAGCTACGAGCAGTACTTC. This translates into CASRLDLGSYEQYF.

The V call is TRBV7-7, the J call TRBJ2-2, with D uncertain. Germline V lookup: CDR1 SSHAT, CDR2 FNYEAQ (reference sequence). The CDR3 has 14 residues. V lost 0 bases, J lost 1 base, and 3 bases lay in between. CDR3 in amino acids: CASSLAENTGELFF. For the CDR3, the DNA is TGTGCCAGCAGCTTAGCAGAGAACACCGGGGAGCTGTTTTTT.

The chain employs TRBV9 and TRBJ2-3; TRBD2 agrees at 7 bases. The CDR3 runs 17 residues. Trimming removed 0 bases from V and 2 bases from J; junction bases left unmatched: 9. CDR1 and CDR2 (germline): SGDLS, YYNGEE. The CDR3, as DNA: TGTGCCAGCAGCGTAGTAGGGTTAGCGGGCGTCACAGATACGCAGTATTTT. Encoded protein: CASSVVGLAGVTDTQYF.

The chain combines TRBV28 with TRBJ2-7; D tentatively fits TRBD1 or TRBD2 (6 bases each). This CDR3 has 14 residues. Germline V gene data show CDR1 as MDHEN and CDR2 as SYDVKM. V was pared by 6 bases and J by 3 bases, with 15 bases between. CDR3 DNA: TGTGCCAGCAGCCAGGGGACTTTTATCTACGAGCAGTACTTC. The encoded protein is CASSQGTFIYEQYF.